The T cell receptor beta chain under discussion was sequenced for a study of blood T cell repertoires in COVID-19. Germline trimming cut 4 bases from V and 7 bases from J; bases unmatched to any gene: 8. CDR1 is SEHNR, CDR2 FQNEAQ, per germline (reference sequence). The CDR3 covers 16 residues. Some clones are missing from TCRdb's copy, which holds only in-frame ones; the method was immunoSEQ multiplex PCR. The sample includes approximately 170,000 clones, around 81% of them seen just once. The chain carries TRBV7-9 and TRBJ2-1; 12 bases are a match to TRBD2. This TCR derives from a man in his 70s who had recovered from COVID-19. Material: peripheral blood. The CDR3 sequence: CASSSRLAGVWNEQFF. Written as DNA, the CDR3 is TGTGCCAGCAGCTCGAGACTAGCGGGAGTGTGGAATGAGCAGTTCTTC. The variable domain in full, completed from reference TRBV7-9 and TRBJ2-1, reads DTGVSQNPRHKITKRGQNVTFRCDPISEHNRLYWYRQTLGQGPEFLTYFQNEAQLEKSRLLSDRFSAERPKGSFSTLEIQRTEQGDSAMYLCASSSRLAGVWNEQFFGPGTRLTVL.